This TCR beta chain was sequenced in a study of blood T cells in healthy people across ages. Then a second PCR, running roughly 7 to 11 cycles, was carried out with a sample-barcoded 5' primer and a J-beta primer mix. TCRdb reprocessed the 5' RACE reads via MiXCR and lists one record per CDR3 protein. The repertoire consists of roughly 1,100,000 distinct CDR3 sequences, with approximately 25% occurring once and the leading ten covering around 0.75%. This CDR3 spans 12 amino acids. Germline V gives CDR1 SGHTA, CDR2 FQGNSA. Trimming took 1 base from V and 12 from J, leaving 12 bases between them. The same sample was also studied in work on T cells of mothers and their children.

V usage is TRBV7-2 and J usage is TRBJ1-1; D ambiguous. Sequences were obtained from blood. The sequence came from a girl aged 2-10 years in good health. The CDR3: CASSLGRLTTFF. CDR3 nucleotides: TGTGCCAGCAGCTTAGGCAGGCTCACGACTTTCTTT.